The present T cell receptor beta chain was sequenced within a study of blood T cell repertoires in COVID-19. Whole-study context: PBMCs, B-cell-depleted T cells, or T cells provided the cDNA or gDNA that made up the material.

The protocol was immunoSEQ multiplex PCR, while the TCRdb copy is restricted to in-frame clones and leaves out a portion. The sample has roughly 140,000 clones, roughly 80% seen once; the top ten hold approximately 1.6%. The CDR3 covers 12 residues. The V end was cut by 3 bases, the J end by 4 bases, with 6 bases between. The germline CDR1 and CDR2 sequences are ENHRY and SYGVKD. The V and J genes are TRBV10-3 and TRBJ2-5; D gene ambiguous. The receptor's source is a woman aged 18-29 years who had been exposed to COVID-19. The sequenced sample consisted of PBMCs or T cells enriched from blood (not recorded which). In DNA, the CDR3 is TGTGCCATCAGTGAAGTCGGAGAGACCCAGTACTTC. The encoded protein is CAISEVGETQYF.